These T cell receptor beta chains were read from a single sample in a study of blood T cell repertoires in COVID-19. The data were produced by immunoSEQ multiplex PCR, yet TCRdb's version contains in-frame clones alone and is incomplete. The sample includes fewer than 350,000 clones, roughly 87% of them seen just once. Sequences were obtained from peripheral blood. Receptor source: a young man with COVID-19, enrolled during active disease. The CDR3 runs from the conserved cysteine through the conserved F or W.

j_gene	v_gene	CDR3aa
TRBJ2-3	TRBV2	CASTSLLAGGVQYF
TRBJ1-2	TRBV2	CASSGEGQGMDYGYTF
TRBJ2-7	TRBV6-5	CASSYPGGYEQYF
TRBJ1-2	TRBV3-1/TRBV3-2	CASSQAGTGVGYTF
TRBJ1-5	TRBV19	CASSIVYLRGNQPQHF
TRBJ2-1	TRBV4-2	CASSSLMGPFYNEQFF
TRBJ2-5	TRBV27	CASSPRPTGGVGETQYF
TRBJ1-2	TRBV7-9	CASSLWSTSNYGYTF
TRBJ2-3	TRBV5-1	CASSRGQASGADTQYF
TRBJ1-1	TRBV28	CASSSSGQATAFF
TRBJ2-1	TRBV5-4	CASSLRGSSYNEQFF
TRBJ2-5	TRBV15	CATSRALAGQETQYF
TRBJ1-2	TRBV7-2	CASSPSGTLYGYTF
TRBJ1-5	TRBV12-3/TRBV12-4	CASSSDRGRPQHF
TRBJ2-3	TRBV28	CASSLGAPGRAQYF
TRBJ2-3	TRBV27	CASGPSGLAASTDTQYF